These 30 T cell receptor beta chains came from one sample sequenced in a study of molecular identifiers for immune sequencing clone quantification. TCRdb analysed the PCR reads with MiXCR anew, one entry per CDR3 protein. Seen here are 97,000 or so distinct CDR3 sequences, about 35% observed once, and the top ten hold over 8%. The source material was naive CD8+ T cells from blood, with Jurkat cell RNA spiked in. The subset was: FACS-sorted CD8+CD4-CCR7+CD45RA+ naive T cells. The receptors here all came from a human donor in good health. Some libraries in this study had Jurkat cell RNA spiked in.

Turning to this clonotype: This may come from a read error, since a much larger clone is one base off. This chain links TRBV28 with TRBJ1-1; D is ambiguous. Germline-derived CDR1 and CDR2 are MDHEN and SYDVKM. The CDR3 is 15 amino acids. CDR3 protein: CASSFLTLLNTEALF. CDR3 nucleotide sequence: TGTGCCAGCAGTTTTTTGACCCTCCTGAACACTGAAGCTCTCTTT.

The CDR3 spells CASSLVPSGILVDTQYF. CDR3 in DNA: TGTGCCAGCAGCTTAGTGCCTAGCGGGATTCTAGTAGATACGCAGTATTTT. This chain joins TRBV7-9 and TRBJ2-3; the match to TRBD2 covers 9 bases. Germline V lookup: CDR1 SEHNR, CDR2 FQNEAQ (reference sequence). The CDR3 is 17 residues long. Unmatched junction bases numbered 10, after V lost 1 base and J lost 5 bases.

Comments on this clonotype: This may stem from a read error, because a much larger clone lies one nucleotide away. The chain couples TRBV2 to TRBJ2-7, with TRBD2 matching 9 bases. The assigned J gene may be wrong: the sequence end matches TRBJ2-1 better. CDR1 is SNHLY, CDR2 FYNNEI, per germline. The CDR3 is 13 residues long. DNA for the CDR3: TGTGCCACCTTCGGGACTAGCTCCTACGAGCAGTTCTTC. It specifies CATFGTSSYEQFF.

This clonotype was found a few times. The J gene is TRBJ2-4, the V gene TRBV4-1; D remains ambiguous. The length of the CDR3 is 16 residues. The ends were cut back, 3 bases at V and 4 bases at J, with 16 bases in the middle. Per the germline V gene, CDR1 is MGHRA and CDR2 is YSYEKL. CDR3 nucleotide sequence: TGCGCCAGCAGCCAGGTGCACGGCAGCCTTAAAAACATTCAGTACTTC. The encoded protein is CASSQVHGSLKNIQYF.

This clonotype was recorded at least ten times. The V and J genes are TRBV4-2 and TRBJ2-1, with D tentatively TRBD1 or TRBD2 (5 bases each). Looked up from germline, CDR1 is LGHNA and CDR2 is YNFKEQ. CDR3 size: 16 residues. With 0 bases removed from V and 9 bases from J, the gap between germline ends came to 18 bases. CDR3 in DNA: TGTGCCAGCAGCCAAGAGCCCCGGGACCCTCCGGGTGAGCAGTTCTTC. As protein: CASSQEPRDPPGEQFF.

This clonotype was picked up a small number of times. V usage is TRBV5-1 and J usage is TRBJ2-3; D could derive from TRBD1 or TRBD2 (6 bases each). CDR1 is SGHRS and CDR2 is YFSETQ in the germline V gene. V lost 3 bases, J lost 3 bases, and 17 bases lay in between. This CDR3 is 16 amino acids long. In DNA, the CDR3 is TGCGCCAGCAGCTCCCACAGGGCAGGAGGGACAGATACGCAGTATTTT. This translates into CASSSHRAGGTDTQYF.

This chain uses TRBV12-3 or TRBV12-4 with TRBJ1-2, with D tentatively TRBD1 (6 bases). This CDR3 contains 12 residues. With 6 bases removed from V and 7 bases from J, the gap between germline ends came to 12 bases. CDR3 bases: TGTGCCAGCAGCCCGTCAGGGGCTGGCTACACCTTC. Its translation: CASSPSGAGYTF.

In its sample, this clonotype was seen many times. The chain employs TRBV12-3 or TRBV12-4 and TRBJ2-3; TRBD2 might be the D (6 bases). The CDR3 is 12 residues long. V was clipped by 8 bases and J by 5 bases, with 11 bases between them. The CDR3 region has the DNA TGTGCCAGCCGGAGGGAGGTAGATACGCAGTATTTT. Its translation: CASRREVDTQYF.

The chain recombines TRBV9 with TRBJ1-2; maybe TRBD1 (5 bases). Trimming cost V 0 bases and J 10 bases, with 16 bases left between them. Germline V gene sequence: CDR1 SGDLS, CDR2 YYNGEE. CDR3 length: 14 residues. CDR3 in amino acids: CASSVALGTSYYTF. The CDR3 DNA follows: TGTGCCAGCAGCGTAGCGTTGGGGACGTCATACTACACCTTC.

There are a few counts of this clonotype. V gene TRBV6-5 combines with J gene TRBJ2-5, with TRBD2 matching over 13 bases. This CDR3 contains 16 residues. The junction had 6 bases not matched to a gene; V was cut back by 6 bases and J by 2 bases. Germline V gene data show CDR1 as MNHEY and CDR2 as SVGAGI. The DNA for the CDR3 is TGTGCCAGCAGGCCACGGACTAGCGGGAGACAAGAGACCCAGTACTTC. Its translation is CASRPRTSGRQETQYF.

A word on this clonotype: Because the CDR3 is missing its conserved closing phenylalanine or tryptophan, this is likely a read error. CDR3 DNA: TGCGCCAGCAGCCAAGACGAAGGACTAGCGGGAAGGGGTGAGCAGTTCATC. Its translation is CASSQDEGLAGRGEQFI. The J gene is TRBJ2-1, the V gene TRBV4-1, with 12 nucleotides matching TRBD2. Germline V lookup: CDR1 MGHRA, CDR2 YSYEKL. The CDR3 has 17 amino acids. The J segment lost 9 bases and the V segment lost 0 bases, leaving 9 bases of the junction unmatched.

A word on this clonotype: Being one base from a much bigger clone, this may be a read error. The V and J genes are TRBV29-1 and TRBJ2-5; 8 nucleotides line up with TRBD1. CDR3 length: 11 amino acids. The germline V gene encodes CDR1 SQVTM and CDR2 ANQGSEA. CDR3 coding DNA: TGCGGCGAAGGACAGGGAGAGACCCAGTACTTC. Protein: CGEGQGETQYF.

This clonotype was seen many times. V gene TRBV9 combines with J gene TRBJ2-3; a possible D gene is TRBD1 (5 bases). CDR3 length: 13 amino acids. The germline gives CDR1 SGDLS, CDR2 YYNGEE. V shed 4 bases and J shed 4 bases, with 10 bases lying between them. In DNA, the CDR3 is TGTGCCAGCAGCCCCCGGACACCAGATACGCAGTATTTT. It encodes CASSPRTPDTQYF.

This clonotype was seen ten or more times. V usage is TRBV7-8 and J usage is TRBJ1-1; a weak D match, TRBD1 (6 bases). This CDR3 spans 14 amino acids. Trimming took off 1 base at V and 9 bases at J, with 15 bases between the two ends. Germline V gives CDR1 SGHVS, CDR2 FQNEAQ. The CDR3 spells CASSLVWGPGQAFF. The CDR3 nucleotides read TGTGCCAGCAGCTTAGTTTGGGGGCCGGGCCAAGCTTTCTTT.

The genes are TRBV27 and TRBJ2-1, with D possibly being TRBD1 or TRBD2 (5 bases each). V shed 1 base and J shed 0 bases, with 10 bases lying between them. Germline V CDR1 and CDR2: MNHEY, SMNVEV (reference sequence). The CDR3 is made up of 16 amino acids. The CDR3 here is CASSLWAGSSYNEQFF. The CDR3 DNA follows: TGTGCCAGCAGTTTATGGGCAGGGAGCTCCTACAATGAGCAGTTCTTC.

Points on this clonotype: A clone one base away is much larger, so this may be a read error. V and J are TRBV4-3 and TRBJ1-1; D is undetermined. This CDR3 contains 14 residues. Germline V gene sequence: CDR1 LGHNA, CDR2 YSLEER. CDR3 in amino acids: CASGQAGTNTEAFF. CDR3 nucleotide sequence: TGCGCCAGCGGCCAAGCAGGTACGAACACTGAAGCTTTCTTT.

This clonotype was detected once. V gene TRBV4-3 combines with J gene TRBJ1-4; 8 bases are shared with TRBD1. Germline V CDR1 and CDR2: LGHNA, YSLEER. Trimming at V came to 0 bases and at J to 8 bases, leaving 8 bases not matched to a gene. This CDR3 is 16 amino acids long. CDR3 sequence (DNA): TGCGCCAGCAGCCAAGATCGAGACAGGGGAGGCGAAAAACTGTTTTTT. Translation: CASSQDRDRGGEKLFF.

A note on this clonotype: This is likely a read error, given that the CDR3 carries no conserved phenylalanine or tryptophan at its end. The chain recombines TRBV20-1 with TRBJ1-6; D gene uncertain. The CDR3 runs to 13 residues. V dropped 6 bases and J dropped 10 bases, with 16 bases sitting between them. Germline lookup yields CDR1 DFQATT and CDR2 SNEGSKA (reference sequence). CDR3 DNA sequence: TGCAGTGCCCTAGGGCAGGTGAACTCACCCCTCCACTCT. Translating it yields CSALGQVNSPLHS.

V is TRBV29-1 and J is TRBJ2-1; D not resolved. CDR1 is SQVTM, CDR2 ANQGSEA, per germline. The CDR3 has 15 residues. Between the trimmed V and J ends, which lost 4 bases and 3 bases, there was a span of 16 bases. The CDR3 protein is CSVGPRDIVYNEQFF. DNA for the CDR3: TGCAGCGTTGGCCCCCGAGACATCGTCTACAATGAGCAGTTCTTC.

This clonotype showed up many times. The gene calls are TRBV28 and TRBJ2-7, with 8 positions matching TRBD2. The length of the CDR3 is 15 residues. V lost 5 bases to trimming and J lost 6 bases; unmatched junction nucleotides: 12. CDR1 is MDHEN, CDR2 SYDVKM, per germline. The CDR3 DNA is TGTGCCAGCAGTCCCGAAGAAGCGGGAGTTTCCGAGCAGTACTTC. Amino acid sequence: CASSPEEAGVSEQYF.

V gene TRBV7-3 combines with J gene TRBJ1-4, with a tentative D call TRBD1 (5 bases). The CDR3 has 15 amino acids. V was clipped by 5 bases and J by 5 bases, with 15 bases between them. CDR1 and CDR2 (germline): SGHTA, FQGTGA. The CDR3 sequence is CASSPGAEKNEKLFF. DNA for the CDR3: TGTGCCAGCAGCCCCGGGGCAGAGAAGAATGAAAAACTGTTTTTT.

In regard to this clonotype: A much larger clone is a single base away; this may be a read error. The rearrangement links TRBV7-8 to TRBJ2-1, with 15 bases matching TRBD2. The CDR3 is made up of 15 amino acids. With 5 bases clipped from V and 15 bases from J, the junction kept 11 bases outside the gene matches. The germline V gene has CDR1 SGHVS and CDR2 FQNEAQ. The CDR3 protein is CASSALVWTSGRVFF. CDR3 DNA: TGTGCCAGCAGCGCCCTAGTCTGGACTAGCGGGAGGGTGTTCTTC. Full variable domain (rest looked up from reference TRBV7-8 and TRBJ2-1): GAGVSQSPRYKVAKRGQDVALRCDPISGHVSLFWYQQALGQGPEFLTYFQNEAQLDKSGLPSDRFFAERPEGSVSTLKIQRTQQEDSAVYLCASSALVWTSGRVFFGPGTRLTVL.

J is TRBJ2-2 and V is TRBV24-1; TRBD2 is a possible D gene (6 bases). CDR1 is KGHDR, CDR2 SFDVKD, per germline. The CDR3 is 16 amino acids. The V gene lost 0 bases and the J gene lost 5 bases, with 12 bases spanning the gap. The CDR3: CATSDLDGSNTGELFF. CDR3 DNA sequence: TGTGCCACCAGTGATTTGGACGGGAGTAATACCGGGGAGCTGTTTTTT.

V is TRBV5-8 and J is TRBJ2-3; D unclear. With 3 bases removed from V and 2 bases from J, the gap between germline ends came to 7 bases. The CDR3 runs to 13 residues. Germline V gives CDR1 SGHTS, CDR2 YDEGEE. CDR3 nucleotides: TGTGCCAGCAGCTGGTTTCCCACAGATACGCAGTATTTT. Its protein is CASSWFPTDTQYF.

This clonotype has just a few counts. CDR3 in DNA: TGTGCCAGCAGCTTAGCGCTTAGCACAGATACGCAGTATTTT. This translates into CASSLALSTDTQYF. The chain joins TRBV7-6 to TRBJ2-3; D unclear. The V end lost 0 bases, the J end lost 0 bases, and 4 bases lay between the germline ends. This CDR3 contains 14 residues. Germline lookup yields CDR1 SGHVS and CDR2 FNYEAQ.

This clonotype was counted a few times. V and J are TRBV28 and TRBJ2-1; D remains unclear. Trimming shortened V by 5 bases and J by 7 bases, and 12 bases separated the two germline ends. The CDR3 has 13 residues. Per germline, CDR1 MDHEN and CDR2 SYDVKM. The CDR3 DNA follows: TGTGCCAGCAGTCGCTATGACGCAAATGAGCAGTTCTTC. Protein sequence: CASSRYDANEQFF.

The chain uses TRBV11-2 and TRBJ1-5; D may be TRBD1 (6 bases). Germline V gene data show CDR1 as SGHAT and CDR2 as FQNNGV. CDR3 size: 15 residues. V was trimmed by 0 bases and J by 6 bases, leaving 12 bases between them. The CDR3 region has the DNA TGTGCCAGCAGCTTAGATGTCACAGGGCGTCAGCCCCAGCATTTT. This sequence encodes CASSLDVTGRQPQHF.

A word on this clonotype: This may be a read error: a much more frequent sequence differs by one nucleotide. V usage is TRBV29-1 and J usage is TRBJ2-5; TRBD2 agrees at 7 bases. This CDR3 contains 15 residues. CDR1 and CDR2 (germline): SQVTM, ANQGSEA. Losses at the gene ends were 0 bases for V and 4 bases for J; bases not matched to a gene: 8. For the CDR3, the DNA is TGCAGCGTTGAAGATCTAAGCGGGACGTTAGAGACCCAGTACTTC. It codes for CSVEDLSGTLETQYF.

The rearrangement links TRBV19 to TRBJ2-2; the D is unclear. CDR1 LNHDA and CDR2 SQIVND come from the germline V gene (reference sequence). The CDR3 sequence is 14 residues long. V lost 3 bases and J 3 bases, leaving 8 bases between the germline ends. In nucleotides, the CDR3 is TGTGCCAGTAGTATTTCCCAGGACACCGGGGAGCTGTTTTTT. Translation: CASSISQDTGELFF.

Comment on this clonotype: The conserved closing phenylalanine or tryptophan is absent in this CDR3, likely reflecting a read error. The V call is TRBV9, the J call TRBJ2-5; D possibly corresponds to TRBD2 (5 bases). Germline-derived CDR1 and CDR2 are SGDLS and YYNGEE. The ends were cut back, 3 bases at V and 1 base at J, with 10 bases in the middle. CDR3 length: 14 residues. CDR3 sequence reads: CASSGWRSQETQYI. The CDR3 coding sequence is TGTGCCAGCAGCGGATGGAGGTCCCAAGAGACCCAGTACATC.